The subject of this entry is one TCR beta chain. What it binds is unknown. Sequence at one end of the junction differs from germline and may be a read error. TCRdb's table, derived via immunoSEQ multiplex PCR, lists solely in-frame clones and lacks some. The sample carries roughly 150,000 clones, around 94% recorded once. The data were taken from a study of OX40 agonist ivuxolimab in advanced cancers. Study details: The patients received ivuxolimab by intravenous route every 2 weeks at 0.01 to 10 mg/kg. Averaging roughly 60 years in age, with a range of roughly 20 to 80, the cohort was 80% to 90% male.

Study-wide findings and caveats: Dose levels from 0.1 to 3.0 mg/kg saw CD4+ and CD8+ blood T cells expand clonally by week 6.

The CDR3 is made up of 13 amino acids. Germline CDR1 reads SGHTA; CDR2 reads FQGNSA. The chain is built from TRBV7-2 and TRBJ2-5, with D tentatively TRBD2 (5 bases). Source: CD4+ or CD8+ T cells sorted from blood, taken in a trial of the OX40 agonist ivuxolimab. The sequence was collected from an adult with an advanced solid tumor such as melanoma, head and neck, liver or kidney cancer. The CDR3 reads CASSHREQGTQYF. DNA of the CDR3: TGTGCCAGCAGCCACCGGGAACAAGGGACCCAGTACTTC.